This T cell receptor (gamma chain) was recovered during a study of γδ T cells in repeated Plasmodium falciparum infection. On the study more broadly: Malian children with intense seasonal malaria exposure were compared with matched Australian children. Over about 640 days, donors received four mosquito-bite P. falciparum NF54 infections. Points from the study as a whole: Malian children's Vdelta2-negative repertoires appeared more expanded and less diverse than Australians'.

Germline lookup yields CDR1 VINAFY and CDR2 YDVSNSKD. V lost 5 bases to trimming and J lost 4 bases; unmatched junction nucleotides: 8. The CDR3 extends over 13 amino acids. TCRdb reanalysed the multiplex PCR reads with CATT. The sample has some 30,000 gamma-chain clones, roughly 1.4% seen once. On this clone: Its antigen is not identified. The TCRdb record carries a much larger clone's protein, which differs from this DNA's translation at residue 5; a read error is the likely cause, and the protein listed here is the DNA translation.

Bulk repertoires came from Vgamma9/Vdelta2+ or Vdelta2-negative gammadelta T cells flow-sorted from PBMC. The gene calls are TRGV5 and TRGJ1 or TRGJ2. The source of this sequence is a pool of human donors (malaria-infected and uninfected, not separated). Sequenced: gamma-delta T cells from blood. For the CDR3, the DNA is TGTGCCACCTGGGGCGGAACCTATTATAAGAAACTCTTT. Amino acids: CATWGGTYYKKLF.